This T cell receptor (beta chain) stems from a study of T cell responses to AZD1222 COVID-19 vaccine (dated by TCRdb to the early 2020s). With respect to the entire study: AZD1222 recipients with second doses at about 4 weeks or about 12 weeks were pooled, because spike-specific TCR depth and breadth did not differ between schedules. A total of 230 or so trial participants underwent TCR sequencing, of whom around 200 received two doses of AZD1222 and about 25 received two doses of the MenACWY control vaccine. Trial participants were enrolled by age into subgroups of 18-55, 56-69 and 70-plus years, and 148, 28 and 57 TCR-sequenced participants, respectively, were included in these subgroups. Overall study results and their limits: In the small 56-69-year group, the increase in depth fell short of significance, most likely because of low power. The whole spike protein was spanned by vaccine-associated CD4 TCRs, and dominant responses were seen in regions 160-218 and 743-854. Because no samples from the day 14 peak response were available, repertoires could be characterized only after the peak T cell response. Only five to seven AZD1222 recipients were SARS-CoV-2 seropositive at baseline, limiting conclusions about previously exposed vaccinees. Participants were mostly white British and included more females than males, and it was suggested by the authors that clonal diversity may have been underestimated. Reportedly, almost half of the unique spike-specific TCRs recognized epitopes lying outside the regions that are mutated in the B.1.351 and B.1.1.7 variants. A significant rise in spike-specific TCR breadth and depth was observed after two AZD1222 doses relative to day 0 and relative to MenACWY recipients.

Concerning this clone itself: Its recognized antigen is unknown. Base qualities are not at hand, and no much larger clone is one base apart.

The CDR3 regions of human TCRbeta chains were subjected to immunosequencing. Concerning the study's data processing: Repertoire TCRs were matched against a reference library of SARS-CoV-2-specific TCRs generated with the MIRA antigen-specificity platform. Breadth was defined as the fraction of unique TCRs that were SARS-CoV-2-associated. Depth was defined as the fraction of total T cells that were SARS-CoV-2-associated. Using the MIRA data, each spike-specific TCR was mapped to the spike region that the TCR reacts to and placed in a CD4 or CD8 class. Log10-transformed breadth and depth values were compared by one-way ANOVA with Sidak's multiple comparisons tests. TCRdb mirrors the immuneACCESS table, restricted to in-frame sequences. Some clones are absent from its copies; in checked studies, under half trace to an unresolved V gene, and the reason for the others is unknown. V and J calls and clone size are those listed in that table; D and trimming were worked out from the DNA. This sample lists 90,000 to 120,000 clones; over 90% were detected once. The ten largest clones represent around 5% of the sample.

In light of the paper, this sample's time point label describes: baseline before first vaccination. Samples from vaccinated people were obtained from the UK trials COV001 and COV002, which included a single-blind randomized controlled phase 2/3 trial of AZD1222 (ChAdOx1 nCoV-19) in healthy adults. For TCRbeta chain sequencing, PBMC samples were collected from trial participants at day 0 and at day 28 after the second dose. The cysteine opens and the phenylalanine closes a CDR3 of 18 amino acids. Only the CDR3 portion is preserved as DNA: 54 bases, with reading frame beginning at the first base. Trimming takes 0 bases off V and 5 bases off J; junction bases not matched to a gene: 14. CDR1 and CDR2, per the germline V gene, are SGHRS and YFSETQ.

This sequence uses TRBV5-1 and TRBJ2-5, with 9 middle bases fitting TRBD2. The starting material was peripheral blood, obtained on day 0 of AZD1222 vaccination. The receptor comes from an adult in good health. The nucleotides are TGCGCCAGCAGCTTGGCCGTAGGGGTAGCGGGAGTTCATGAGACCCAGTACTTC. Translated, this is CASSLAVGVAGVHETQYF.